The 31 T cell receptor beta chains below were found in one sample sequenced in a study of T cell responses to AZD1222 COVID-19 vaccine. Sequenced by immunoSEQ multiplex PCR; TCRdb stores in-frame clones only, minus some. The table records roughly 91,000 clones, 70% to 90% of them present only once. The material sequenced was peripheral blood, taken on day 0 of AZD1222 vaccination. Source of these receptors: an adult in good health.

This sequence joins TRBV28 and TRBJ1-5; the D is unclear. The CDR3 consists of 12 residues. V was shortened by 7 bases and J by 0 bases, with 4 bases between the two germline ends. Germline V lookup: CDR1 MDHEN, CDR2 SYDVKM. CDR3 sequence: CASTYSNQPQHF. CDR3 sequence (DNA): TGTGCCAGCACGTATAGCAATCAGCCCCAGCATTTT.

This clone was recorded a few times. The chain employs TRBV29-1 and TRBJ1-2, with 12 nucleotides matching TRBD1. Germline loops: CDR1 SQVTM, CDR2 ANQGSEA. The CDR3 is made up of 15 amino acids. V was pared by 2 bases and J by 8 bases, with 9 bases of the junction left unmatched. CDR3 in amino acids: CSVESGTGGISGYTF. CDR3 nucleotides: TGCAGCGTTGAATCCGGGACAGGGGGCATTAGCGGCTACACCTTC.

The CDR3 DNA reads as TGTGCCAGCAGTCGGCAGACGCCCTACGAGCAGTACGTC. Amino acid sequence: CASSRQTPYEQYV. This chain uses TRBV2 with TRBJ2-7; D is uncertain. The CDR3 extends over 13 amino acids. The V gene lost 5 bases and the J gene lost 2 bases, with 10 bases spanning the gap. The germline V gene encodes CDR1 SNHLY and CDR2 FYNNEI.

This clone has a handful of counts. The rearrangement links TRBV6-2 or TRBV6-3 to TRBJ1-6, with 7 positions matching TRBD1. V gave up 6 bases and J gave up 7 bases; unmatched junction bases: 6. The CDR3 sequence is 14 residues long. From germline, CDR1 is MNHEY and CDR2 SVGEGT. The CDR3 coding sequence is TGTGCCAGCAGCTCCGGGACAGTCAATTCACCCCTCCACTTT. Protein product: CASSSGTVNSPLHF.

As regards this clone: This specimen includes other DNA sequences encoding the same CDR3. This chain uses TRBV5-5 with TRBJ1-1; unclear D gene. V shed 1 base and J shed 1 base, with 5 bases lying between them. CDR1 and CDR2 from the germline V gene are SGHKS and YYEKEE (reference sequence). The CDR3 loop spans 13 amino acids. CDR3 region: CASSLKENTEAFF. The DNA for the CDR3 is TGTGCCAGCAGCTTGAAGGAGAACACTGAAGCTTTCTTT.

V is TRBV7-9 and J is TRBJ1-6; D is ambiguous. CDR1 and CDR2 from the germline V gene are SEHNR and FQNEAQ (reference sequence). V lost 1 base and J 7 bases, leaving 8 bases between the germline ends. This CDR3 is built from 14 residues. The CDR3 sequence: CASSLDLGNSPLHF. The CDR3 region has the DNA TGTGCCAGCAGCTTAGATTTGGGAAATTCACCCCTCCACTTT.

The V call is TRBV9, the J call TRBJ2-5; no clear D gene. V gave up 0 bases and J gave up 7 bases, with 10 bases separating them. Germline CDR1 and CDR2: SGDLS and YYNGEE. The CDR3 totals 13 residues. The CDR3: CASSVAAGGTQYF. For the CDR3, the DNA is TGTGCCAGCAGCGTAGCGGCTGGTGGGACCCAGTACTTC.

This clone has just one count. The chain employs TRBV9 and TRBJ1-6; perhaps TRBD1 as D (5 bases). Germline CDR1 is SGDLS and CDR2 is YYNGEE. The V end lost 6 bases, the J end lost 6 bases, and 16 bases lay between the germline ends. The CDR3 is 15 amino acids. CDR3 sequence reads: CASNEWGGSNSPLHF. CDR3 sequence (DNA): TGTGCCAGCAACGAGTGGGGGGGGAGTAATTCACCCCTCCACTTT.

The chain recombines TRBV2 with TRBJ2-1; D is undetermined. This CDR3 contains 10 residues. Between the trimmed V and J ends, which lost 7 bases and 6 bases, there was a span of 4 bases. The germline V gene has CDR1 SNHLY and CDR2 FYNNEI. CDR3: CASIANEQFF. The DNA of the CDR3 is TGTGCCAGCATAGCCAATGAGCAGTTCTTC. The variable domain in full, completed from reference TRBV2 and TRBJ2-1, reads EPEVTQTPSHQVTQMGQEVILRCVPISNHLYFYWYRQILGQKVEFLVSFYNNEISEKSEIFDDQFSVERPDGSNFTLKIRSTKLEDSAMYFCASIANEQFFGPGTRLTVL.

This clone was seen just once. V is TRBV5-1 and J is TRBJ1-1, with 8 bases that match TRBD1. The V gene's germline CDR1 is SGHRS and CDR2 YFSETQ. The CDR3 is 15 residues long. V lost 0 bases and J lost 10; bases outside the gene matches: 11. CDR3 sequence (DNA): TGCGCCAGCAGCTTGGCGCGGGTAGAACAGGGGGGAGCTTTCTTT. This gives the protein CASSLARVEQGGAFF.

This clone was counted only a few times. The CDR3 is CASSYGADYGYTF. CDR3 sequence (DNA): TGTGCCAGCAGTTATGGGGCGGACTATGGCTACACCTTC. The chain recombines TRBV6-2 or TRBV6-3 with TRBJ1-2; D is perhaps TRBD1 (5 bases). The CDR3 consists of 13 residues. V dropped 3 bases and J dropped 3 bases, with 8 bases sitting between them. Per germline, CDR1 MNHEY and CDR2 SVGEGT.

Written as DNA, the CDR3 is TGCGCCAGCAGCCGGACCGACGGCCCCGGGTGGACTGAAGCTTTCTTT. This translates into CASSRTDGPGWTEAFF. This chain connects TRBV5-1 to TRBJ1-1; D not resolved. Trimming left V 4 bases short and J 5 bases short, with 21 bases between. CDR3 length equals 16 residues. Germline CDR1 reads SGHRS; CDR2 reads YFSETQ. The full variable domain, with the rest looked up from reference TRBV5-1 and TRBJ1-1, is KAGVTQTPRYLIKTRGQQVTLSCSPISGHRSVSWYQQTPGQGLQFLFEYFSETQRNKGNFPGRFSGRQFSNSRSEMNVSTLELGDSALYLCASSRTDGPGWTEAFFGQGTRLTVV.

The genes are TRBV2 and TRBJ1-5; perhaps TRBD1 as D (5 bases). Germline CDR1 and CDR2: SNHLY and FYNNEI. V was shortened by 4 bases and J by 4 bases, with 11 bases between the two germline ends. The CDR3 extends over 14 amino acids. CDR3 region: CASSGGRRNQPQHF. CDR3 DNA: TGTGCCAGCAGTGGGGGCAGGAGGAATCAGCCCCAGCATTTT.

The J gene is TRBJ1-1, the V gene TRBV5-6; no clear D. Germline loops: CDR1 SGHDT, CDR2 YYEEEE. The CDR3 runs 14 residues. With 4 bases removed from V and 6 bases from J, the gap between germline ends came to 16 bases. CDR3 nucleotides: TGTGCCAGCAGCCGCTCCGGGGTGGCCGCTGAAGCTTTCTTT. It codes for CASSRSGVAAEAFF.

This clone was found once. The CDR3 loop is CASSQTGGRHGEQYF. The CDR3 region has the DNA TGTGCCAGTAGTCAAACAGGGGGCCGACACGGCGAGCAGTACTTC. V and J are TRBV19 and TRBJ2-7, with TRBD1 identical over 9 bases. Germline V lookup: CDR1 LNHDA, CDR2 SQIVND (reference sequence). CDR3 size: 15 residues. The ends lost 5 bases at V and 6 bases at J; junction bases unmatched: 11.

CDR3 region: CAWKEETNTEAFF. The CDR3 DNA is TGTGCCTGGAAGGAGGAGACTAACACTGAAGCTTTCTTT. V and J are TRBV30 and TRBJ1-1; D is undetermined. Germline-derived CDR1 and CDR2 are GTSNPN and SVGIG (reference sequence). This CDR3 contains 13 residues. V was clipped by 4 bases and J by 2 bases, with 11 bases between them.

As for this clone: The junction departs from germline at one end; a sequencing error may be responsible. The V call is TRBV5-1, the J call TRBJ2-5; TRBD2 might be the D (5 bases). The V gene's germline CDR1 is SGHRS and CDR2 YFSETQ. The CDR3 contains 11 residues. Here the CDR3 DNA reads TGTGCCAGCAGCGGCGGGGAGACCCAGTACTTC. This codes for CASSGGETQYF.

The chain carries TRBV3-1 (or the pseudogene TRBV3-2) and TRBJ2-7; 13 positions agree with TRBD2. The CDR3 covers 16 residues. Germline values: CDR1 LGHDT, CDR2 YNNKEL (reference sequence). V dropped 5 bases and J dropped 3; count of bases not matched to a gene: 7. CDR3 bases: TGTGCCAGCAGCAGGACTAGCGGGGGAGCGTACTACGAGCAGTACTTC. Residues: CASSRTSGGAYYEQYF.

This clone occurred a few times. The CDR3 DNA follows: TGTGCCAGCAGCTTAGTACGGGTGGCGGGCGGGCCCCAGTACTTC. It codes for CASSLVRVAGGPQYF. The chain has TRBV11-2 and TRBJ2-5; possibly TRBD2 for D (5 bases). Germline CDR1 and CDR2: SGHAT and FQNNGV. V lost 1 base, J lost 9 bases, and 18 bases lay in between. There are 15 residues in the CDR3.

The chain employs TRBV19 and TRBJ1-3; tentative D call: TRBD1 (5 bases). This CDR3 comprises 15 residues. The ends were cut back, 5 bases at V and 4 bases at J, with 15 bases in the middle. CDR1 and CDR2 (germline): LNHDA, SQIVND (reference sequence). CDR3 sequence reads: CASSAGTPAGNTIYF. The CDR3 DNA reads as TGTGCCAGTAGTGCCGGGACCCCCGCGGGAAACACCATATATTTT.

This clone was counted a single time. The V gene is TRBV4-2, the J gene TRBJ2-6, with D possibly being TRBD1 or TRBD2 (5 bases each). The V gene lost 4 bases and the J gene lost 0 bases, with 16 bases spanning the gap. The CDR3 contains 18 residues. The germline CDR1 and CDR2 sequences are LGHNA and YNFKEQ. The CDR3 protein is CASSPSQGATSGANVLTF. In DNA form, the CDR3 reads TGTGCCAGCAGCCCTTCTCAGGGAGCCACCTCTGGGGCCAACGTCCTGACTTTC.

The chain employs TRBV6-1 and TRBJ2-5; TRBD1 is a possible D gene (7 bases). Germline assignment: CDR1 MNHNS and CDR2 SASEGT. The V gene lost 3 bases and the J gene lost 2 bases, with 16 bases spanning the gap. The CDR3 is 16 amino acids. The CDR3 region has the DNA TGTGCCAGCAGTGACCGGGACAGACGGGGGCAAGAGACCCAGTACTTC. Its translation is CASSDRDRRGQETQYF.

CDR3 in amino acids: CASRPPGPNQPQHF. The CDR3, as DNA: TGTGCCAGCAGGCCTCCGGGGCCCAATCAGCCCCAGCATTTT. The chain combines TRBV28 with TRBJ1-5; a possible D gene is TRBD1 (5 bases). Germline V gene data show CDR1 as MDHEN and CDR2 as SYDVKM. The ends were cut back, 6 bases at V and 3 bases at J, with 12 bases in the middle. CDR3 size: 14 residues.

V and J are TRBV12-5 and TRBJ2-1, with D perhaps matching TRBD1 or TRBD2 (6 bases each). Germline CDR1 is LGHNT and CDR2 is FRNRAP. V lost 2 bases and J 6 bases, leaving 20 bases between the germline ends. The CDR3 length is 17 residues. The CDR3 spells CASGLLLGGSRFNEQFF. The CDR3 nucleotides read TGTGCTAGTGGTTTGCTCCTAGGGGGGAGTAGGTTCAATGAGCAGTTCTTC.

The rearrangement links TRBV6-5 to TRBJ1-2; 7 nucleotides match TRBD1. Germline V gives CDR1 MNHEY, CDR2 SVGAGI. The junction had 15 bases not matched to a gene; V was cut back by 4 bases and J by 7 bases. The length of the CDR3 is 16 residues. CDR3 in amino acids: CASSSPRGRGPSGYTF. The DNA of the CDR3 is TGTGCCAGCAGTTCCCCCAGGGGAAGGGGGCCGAGTGGCTACACCTTC.

The V and J genes are TRBV6-2 or TRBV6-3 and TRBJ1-6; D is possibly TRBD1 (5 bases). In germline, CDR1 is MNHEY, CDR2 SVGEGT. The V and J ends lost 6 bases and 13 bases respectively, with 10 bases between them. CDR3 length: 11 amino acids. CDR3 coding DNA: TGTGCCAGCAGCGATCGGGACCCCCTCCACTTT. Residues: CASSDRDPLHF.

V and J are TRBV6-7 and TRBJ1-3; D is ambiguous. TRBV6-7 is annotated as an ORF whose role is uncertain. V gave up 0 bases and J gave up 0 bases, with 9 bases separating them. The CDR3 is made up of 16 amino acids. CDR3 sequence (DNA): TGTGCCAGCAGTTACTCCCGACCGCTCTCTGGAAACACCATATATTTT. The encoded protein is CASSYSRPLSGNTIYF.

The rearrangement links TRBV9 to TRBJ1-2; 7 bases are shared with TRBD1. The CDR3 length is 12 residues. The junction had 4 bases not matched to a gene; V was cut back by 3 bases and J by 8 bases. Germline CDR1 reads SGDLS; CDR2 reads YYNGEE. The CDR3 bases are TGTGCCAGCAGCGACAGGGGATTGGGCTACACCTTC. Encoded protein: CASSDRGLGYTF. Together with reference TRBV9 and TRBJ1-2, the CDR3 gives the full variable domain: DSGVTQTPKHLITATGQRVTLRCSPRSGDLSVYWYQQSLDQGLQFLIQYYNGEERAKGNILERFSAQQFPDLHSELNLSSLELGDSALYFCASSDRGLGYTFGSGTRLTVV.

The V and J genes are TRBV11-3 and TRBJ2-3; 12 positions agree with TRBD2. The CDR3 consists of 16 residues. Germline CDR1 is SGHNT and CDR2 is YENEEA. After removal of 5 bases from V and 2 bases from J, the junction contained 5 bases not matched to a gene. This chain's CDR3 is CASSLRLAGDTDTQYF. The CDR3 DNA is TGTGCCAGCAGCCTAAGACTAGCGGGGGACACAGATACGCAGTATTTT.

This chain joins TRBV6-2 or TRBV6-3 and TRBJ1-6, with D possibly TRBD1 on 6 matching bases. The germline V gene has CDR1 MNHEY and CDR2 SVGEGT. V was clipped by 4 bases and J by 0 bases, with 16 bases between them. CDR3 size: 18 residues. The CDR3 reads CASSSLGQTSSYNSPLHF. In DNA form, the CDR3 reads TGTGCCAGCAGTTCCCTTGGACAGACAAGCTCCTATAATTCACCCCTCCACTTT.

In this sample, this clone turned up once. V is TRBV18 and J is TRBJ2-1; TRBD2 agrees at 10 bases. Germline CDR1 KGHSH, CDR2 LQKENI. The CDR3 extends over 15 amino acids. V was pared by 3 bases and J by 4 bases, with 3 bases of the junction left unmatched. CDR3 coding DNA: TGTGCCAGCTCACCTAGCGGGGGGCCTTACAATGAGCAGTTCTTC. Its translation is CASSPSGGPYNEQFF.